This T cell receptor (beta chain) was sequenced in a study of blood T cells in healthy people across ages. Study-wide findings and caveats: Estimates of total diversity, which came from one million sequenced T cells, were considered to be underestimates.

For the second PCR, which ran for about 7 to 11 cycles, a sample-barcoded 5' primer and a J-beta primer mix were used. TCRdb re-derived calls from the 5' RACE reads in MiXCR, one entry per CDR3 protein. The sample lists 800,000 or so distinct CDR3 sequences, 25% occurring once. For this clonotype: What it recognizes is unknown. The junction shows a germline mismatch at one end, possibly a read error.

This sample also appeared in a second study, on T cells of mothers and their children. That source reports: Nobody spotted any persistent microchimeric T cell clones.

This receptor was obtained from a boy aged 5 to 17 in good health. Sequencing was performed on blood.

The CDR3 here is CASSLGLGSIQYF. CDR3 bases: TGTGCTAGCAGCCTTGGACTCGGGTCCATTCAGTACTTC. The chain employs TRBV7-7 and TRBJ2-4, with D possibly TRBD2 on 5 matching bases. Germline CDR1 SSHAT, CDR2 FNYEAQ (reference sequence). This CDR3 is built from 13 residues.